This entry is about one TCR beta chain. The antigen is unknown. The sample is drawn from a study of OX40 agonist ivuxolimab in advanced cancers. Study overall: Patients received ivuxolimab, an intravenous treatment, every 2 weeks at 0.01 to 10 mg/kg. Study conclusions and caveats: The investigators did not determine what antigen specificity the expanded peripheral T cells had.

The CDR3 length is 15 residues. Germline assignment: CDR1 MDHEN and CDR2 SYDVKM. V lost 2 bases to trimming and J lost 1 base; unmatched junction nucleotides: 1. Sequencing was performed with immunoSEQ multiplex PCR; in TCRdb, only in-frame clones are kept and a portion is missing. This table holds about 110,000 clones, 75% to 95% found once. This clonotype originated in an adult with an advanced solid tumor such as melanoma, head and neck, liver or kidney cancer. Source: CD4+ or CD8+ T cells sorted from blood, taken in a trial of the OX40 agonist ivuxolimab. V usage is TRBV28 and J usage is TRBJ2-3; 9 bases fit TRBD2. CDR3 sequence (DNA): TGTGCCAGCAGTTTACGCGGGGGGGGCACAGATACGCAGTATTTT. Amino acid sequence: CASSLRGGGTDTQYF. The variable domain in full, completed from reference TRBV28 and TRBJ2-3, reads DVKVTQSSRYLVKRTGEKVFLECVQDMDHENMFWYRQDPGLGLRLIYFSYDVKMKEKGDIPEGYSVSREKKERFSLILESASTNQTSMYLCASSLRGGGTDTQYFGPGTRLTVL.